What follows describes a single T cell receptor (beta chain). This entry comes from a study of blood T cell repertoires in COVID-19. TCRdb's copy holds only in-frame clones and misses some; the assay was immunoSEQ multiplex PCR. This table has 250,000 to 300,000 clones, around four fifths appearing once. V gave up 5 bases and J gave up 8 bases, with 10 bases separating them. Germline assignment: CDR1 WNHNN and CDR2 SYGVQD (reference sequence). This CDR3 is built from 12 residues. The sequence derives from a man aged 55-75 years who had recovered from COVID-19. The V and J genes are TRBV10-1 and TRBJ2-4; possible D gene TRBD1, 5 bases. Sequencing used peripheral blood. CDR3 amino acids: CASSLDKDIQYF. The CDR3 DNA sequence: TGCGCCAGCAGTCTGGACAAGGACATTCAGTACTTC.